The 18 T cell receptor beta chains below come from one sample, sequenced in a study of blood T cell repertoires in COVID-19. Measured with immunoSEQ multiplex PCR; TCRdb has only the in-frame clones, and not every one. The table records 90,000 to 120,000 clones, roughly four fifths of them present only once. The sample comprised peripheral blood. The receptors here all came from a woman in her seventies with acute or convalescent COVID-19.

The V gene is TRBV9, the J gene TRBJ2-3; possibly TRBD1 for D (6 bases). CDR3 length: 16 amino acids. Trimming stripped 0 bases from V and 3 bases from J, with 14 bases between. CDR1 is SGDLS and CDR2 is YYNGEE in the germline V gene. The CDR3 here is CASSVATGQITDTQYF. The CDR3 DNA sequence: TGTGCCAGCAGCGTAGCTACGGGACAAATTACAGATACGCAGTATTTT.

V gene TRBV6-2 or TRBV6-3 combines with J gene TRBJ2-1; no reliable D call. The V gene's germline CDR1 is MNHEY and CDR2 SVGEGT. CDR3 length: 17 residues. V was cut by 2 bases and J by 6 bases, with 20 bases left in between. The CDR3 sequence: CASSYQTTLRISNEQFF. For the CDR3, the DNA is TGTGCCAGCAGTTACCAAACTACCCTAAGGATCAGCAATGAGCAGTTCTTC.

This clone occurred once. Here the CDR3 DNA reads TGTGCCAGCAGCCCCCCCGAGGAGGGGCAGTTCTTC. It yields the protein CASSPPEEGQFF. The rearrangement joins TRBV7-8 to TRBJ2-1; TRBD2 is a possible D gene (6 bases). The germline V gene encodes CDR1 SGHVS and CDR2 FQNEAQ. The V end lost 5 bases, the J end lost 12 bases, and 14 bases lay between the germline ends. This CDR3 spans 12 amino acids.

This chain links TRBV28 with TRBJ1-2, with 7 bases aligning to TRBD1. The CDR3 contains 14 residues. The germline gives CDR1 MDHEN, CDR2 SYDVKM. The V gene end was trimmed by 11 bases and the J gene end by 4 bases; junction bases not matched to a gene: 13. In nucleotides, the CDR3 is TGTGCCCTGGAGACAGGGAGAGGGCTCTATGGCTACACCTTC. This sequence encodes CALETGRGLYGYTF.

This clone was seen a single time. The rearrangement links TRBV29-1 to TRBJ2-7; tentative D call: TRBD2 (6 bases). The CDR3 is made up of 12 amino acids. V was pared by 8 bases and J by 3 bases, with 14 bases between. Germline CDR1 SQVTM, CDR2 ANQGSEA. Here the CDR3 reads CSPGRTNYEQYF. The CDR3 bases are TGCAGCCCGGGACGGACTAACTACGAGCAGTACTTC.

J is TRBJ1-2 and V is TRBV11-3; maybe TRBD1 (6 bases). Germline V gene lookup returns CDR1 SGHNT and CDR2 YENEEA. The CDR3 consists of 15 residues. Trimming shortened V by 2 bases and J by 4 bases, and 14 bases separated the two germline ends. The CDR3 is CASSLRGHRGYGYTF. In DNA form, the CDR3 reads TGTGCCAGCAGCTTAAGGGGACACCGCGGCTATGGCTACACCTTC.

The rearrangement joins TRBV7-8 to TRBJ1-2; 8 positions match TRBD1. This CDR3 contains 15 residues. J lost 4 bases, V lost 2 bases, and 6 bases had no gene match. Germline V gene sequence: CDR1 SGHVS, CDR2 FQNEAQ. The CDR3 DNA reads as TGTGCCAGCAGCTTAATCTCAGGGACAGGCTATGGCTACACCTTC. It specifies CASSLISGTGYGYTF.

The chain employs TRBV19 and TRBJ1-5; D is unresolved. This CDR3 comprises 17 residues. V dropped 3 bases and J dropped 3 bases, with 18 bases sitting between them. Germline assignment: CDR1 LNHDA and CDR2 SQIVND (reference sequence). The CDR3 sequence: CASSMTGVSRHNQPQHF. CDR3 DNA: TGTGCCAGTAGTATGACCGGGGTGAGTCGGCACAATCAGCCCCAGCATTTT. Full variable domain (remainder filled in from reference TRBV19 and TRBJ1-5): DGGITQSPKYLFRKEGQNVTLSCEQNLNHDAMYWYRQDPGQGLRLIYYSQIVNDFQKGDIAEGYSVSREKKESFPLTVTSAQKNPTAFYLCASSMTGVSRHNQPQHFGDGTRLSIL.

V is TRBV7-8 and J is TRBJ2-7; TRBD2 agrees at 9 bases. Losses at the gene ends were 0 bases for V and 4 bases for J; bases not matched to a gene: 7. CDR1 is SGHVS and CDR2 is FQNEAQ in the germline V gene. The CDR3 contains 16 residues. The CDR3 reads CASSLAELAGPYEQYF. The CDR3 bases are TGTGCCAGCAGCTTAGCGGAACTAGCGGGCCCATACGAGCAGTACTTC.

The CDR3 region has the DNA TGTGCCAGTTCCTATTTAGACTCTTATGAGCAGTTCTTC. This codes for CASSYLDSYEQFF. The rearrangement uses TRBV19 and TRBJ2-1; D gene ambiguous. The germline V gene has CDR1 LNHDA and CDR2 SQIVND (reference sequence). V gave up 8 bases and J gave up 8 bases, with 16 bases separating them. The CDR3 runs 13 residues.

The table lists this clone with a few counts. The rearrangement joins TRBV29-1 to TRBJ1-3; 8 bases are a match to TRBD1. V shed 6 bases, J shed 4 bases, and the junction held 11 bases outside the gene matches. This CDR3 is built from 15 residues. The germline V gene encodes CDR1 SQVTM and CDR2 ANQGSEA. In DNA, the CDR3 is TGCAGCGTACAACTGACAGGGGATTCGGGAAACACCATATATTTT. It yields the protein CSVQLTGDSGNTIYF.

The V call is TRBV5-1, the J call TRBJ1-4; 9 positions agree with TRBD1. Trimming took 4 bases from V and 8 from J; bases not matched to a gene: 18. The length of the CDR3 is 18 residues. Germline-derived CDR1 and CDR2 are SGHRS and YFSETQ. CDR3 sequence (DNA): TGCGCCAGCAGCGAGAGTGGACAGGGGTTCGTTCTCGAGGAAAAACTGTTTTTT. Protein product: CASSESGQGFVLEEKLFF.

The chain has TRBV27 and TRBJ1-1; no clear D gene. Germline CDR1 MNHEY, CDR2 SMNVEV (reference sequence). The CDR3 is 11 residues long. The V end lost 2 bases, the J end lost 7 bases, and 5 bases lay between the germline ends. CDR3 bases: TGTGCCAGCAGTTTAGGCAGTGAAGCTTTCTTT. Translation: CASSLGSEAFF.

This sequence joins TRBV28 and TRBJ1-1, with 7 bases matching TRBD1. J gave up 4 bases and V 6 bases, and 11 bases lay outside the gene matches. The germline gives CDR1 MDHEN, CDR2 SYDVKM. CDR3 size: 15 residues. The chain's CDR3 is CASRLPTGMGTEAFF. Written as DNA, the CDR3 is TGTGCCAGCAGGTTACCGACAGGGATGGGCACTGAAGCTTTCTTT.

This chain connects TRBV5-5 to TRBJ1-4, with TRBD1 matching over 7 bases. In germline, CDR1 is SGHKS, CDR2 YYEKEE (reference sequence). CDR3 length: 13 residues. Unmatched junction bases numbered 14, after V lost 4 bases and J lost 17 bases. The DNA of the CDR3 is TGTGCCAGCAGCCCGCGGACAGGCGGTACCTCATTTTTT. Translation: CASSPRTGGTSFF.

The chain carries TRBV19 and TRBJ1-5; D may be TRBD1 (5 bases). Germline assignment: CDR1 LNHDA and CDR2 SQIVND (reference sequence). The CDR3 runs 14 residues. The germline V and J ends were trimmed by 5 bases and 2 bases, with 10 bases remaining between them. CDR3 nucleotide sequence: TGTGCCAGTAGTGACCAGGGCCGCAATCAGCCCCAGCATTTT. This gives the protein CASSDQGRNQPQHF.

This chain links TRBV28 with TRBJ1-4; TRBD1 matches 12 bases. Germline loops: CDR1 MDHEN, CDR2 SYDVKM. The ends lost 4 bases at V and 7 bases at J; junction bases unmatched: 7. The CDR3 sequence is 16 residues long. In DNA form, the CDR3 reads TGTGCCAGCAGTTCCCTAGGGACAGGGGGCGGTGAAAAACTGTTTTTT. Residues: CASSSLGTGGGEKLFF.

This clone has only one observation. The chain links TRBV27 to TRBJ1-1; D perhaps matches TRBD1 (5 bases). V lost 6 bases, J lost 1 base, and 12 bases lay in between. CDR1 MNHEY and CDR2 SMNVEV come from the germline V gene (reference sequence). The CDR3 totals 14 residues. CDR3 amino acids: CASRGYRRNTEAFF. The CDR3 region has the DNA TGTGCCAGCAGGGGTTACAGGAGGAACACTGAAGCTTTCTTT.